This T cell receptor beta chain was identified during a study of blood T cell repertoires in COVID-19. Study at large: Sites in the United States, Italy and Spain provided acute and convalescent COVID-19 samples. PBMCs, B-cell-depleted T cells, or T cells provided the cDNA or gDNA that made up the material.

In the authors' workflow: Estimated nucleated cell counts came from reference gene primer amplification. Repertoires were generated with immunoSEQ multiplex PCR, while TCRdb's copy carries only in-frame clones and drops some. The V and J calls and the clone size are those of that table, but D and trimming were determined from the DNA. The table has roughly 150,000 clones, 79% seen once. It was during active infection that Seattle patients were enrolled and then longitudinally followed. Germline V gene lookup returns CDR1 MDHEN and CDR2 SYDVKM. V lost 6 bases and J lost 6, with 15 bases in between. The CDR3 runs to 13 residues.

V and J are TRBV28 and TRBJ2-7, with D perhaps TRBD2 (7 bases). Sequenced sample: peripheral blood. This sequence originates from a woman aged 60-75 years with COVID-19, enrolled during active disease. CDR3 coding DNA: TGTGCCAGCAGCGTCGGGGGGCGAGTCGAGCAGTACTTC. Its protein product is CASSVGGRVEQYF.